The 29 T cell receptor beta chains given below trace back to one sample, sequenced in a study of T cells in Graves' hyperthyroidism and ophthalmopathy. Amplification targeted TCR beta CDR3 regions from RNA transcripts. First-round RT-PCR of the TCR CDR3 relied on the HTBI primer set. Each CDR3 protein gets one entry after TCRdb re-called the multiplex PCR reads with MiXCR. Of around 760,000 distinct CDR3 sequences listed, 30% to 40% were seen once; the top ten hold less than 35%. Sequenced sample: blood. The receptors shown here come from a woman in her 40s with Graves' hyperthyroidism.

This clonotype turned up a few times. The J gene is TRBJ2-7, the V gene TRBV9; D is ambiguous. The CDR3 runs to 13 residues. V was pared by 0 bases and J by 4 bases, with 8 bases between. CDR1 and CDR2 (germline): SGDLS, YYNGEE. DNA for the CDR3: TGTGCCAGCAGCGTAGGTGGGGTTTACGAGCAGTACTTC. The encoded protein is CASSVGGVYEQYF.

The sample holds a few counts of this clonotype. In nucleotides, the CDR3 is TGCGCCAGCAGCTCCACAATAGACGGCTCCTACGAGCAGTACTTC. Its protein is CASSSTIDGSYEQYF. The chain has TRBV5-1 and TRBJ2-7; D uncertain. Trimming took 3 bases from V and 0 from J, leaving 13 bases between them. This CDR3 comprises 15 residues. The germline V gene encodes CDR1 SGHRS and CDR2 YFSETQ.

This clonotype was found a few times. The chain combines TRBV27 with TRBJ1-6; 8 bases align to TRBD1. After removal of 8 bases from V and 7 bases from J, the junction contained 10 bases not matched to a gene. This CDR3 comprises 15 residues. Germline assignment: CDR1 MNHEY and CDR2 SMNVEV (reference sequence). The CDR3 protein is CASGQGAIGNSPLHF. CDR3 sequence (DNA): TGTGCCAGCGGCCAGGGGGCAATTGGGAATTCACCCCTCCACTTT.

The rearrangement links TRBV29-1 to TRBJ2-5, with TRBD2 identical over 7 bases. The CDR3 length is 12 residues. After removal of 7 bases from V and 5 bases from J, the junction contained 7 bases not matched to a gene. CDR1 SQVTM and CDR2 ANQGSEA come from the germline V gene. The CDR3 DNA reads TGCAGCGCCGGGGAGGGCCCCGAGACCCAGTACTTC. Its translation: CSAGEGPETQYF.

In this sample, this clonotype turned up many times. The genes are TRBV5-6 and TRBJ1-2; no clear D gene. Trimming shortened V by 9 bases and J by 3 bases, and 21 bases separated the two germline ends. This CDR3 comprises 15 residues. Germline assignment: CDR1 SGHDT and CDR2 YYEEEE. CDR3 amino acids: CATSIDGGIHYGYTF. The DNA for the CDR3 is TGTGCCACCTCCATTGATGGAGGGATTCACTATGGCTACACCTTC.

The chain couples TRBV6-1 to TRBJ2-7, with D perhaps TRBD2 (6 bases). Germline V gene data show CDR1 as MNHNS and CDR2 as SASEGT. Trimming pared 5 bases from V and 6 bases from J, leaving 23 bases between. The length of the CDR3 is 16 residues. CDR3 DNA sequence: TGTGCCAGCAGTAGCCGCAGGGAGGCTCAAGTAGGCGAGCAGTACTTC. Protein sequence: CASSSRREAQVGEQYF.

For this clonotype: A much larger clone differs by one base, so this may be a read error. The chain carries TRBV7-6 and TRBJ1-4, with a possible D match to TRBD1 (5 bases). Germline lookup yields CDR1 SGHVS and CDR2 FNYEAQ. The CDR3 has 14 amino acids. CDR3 region: CASSPSVSGEKLSF. The DNA of the CDR3 is TGTGCCAGCAGCCCCTCTGTGTCGGGGGAAAAACTGTCTTTT.

In regard to this clonotype: With a much larger clone just one base away, this may be a read error. The chain carries TRBV19 and TRBJ1-6; 7 nucleotides agree with TRBD1. The CDR3 runs 16 residues. The V gene's germline CDR1 is LNHDA and CDR2 SQIVND (reference sequence). J lost 9 bases, V lost 3 bases, and 11 bases had no gene match. The CDR3 sequence: CASSILAGQNSSPLHF. Here the CDR3 DNA reads TGTGCCAGTAGTATCTTAGCGGGACAGAATAGTTCACCCCTCCACTTT.

This clonotype has a count of ten or more. The chain recombines TRBV20-1 with TRBJ2-5, with D unresolved. This CDR3 is 10 amino acids long. V gave up 5 bases and J gave up 5 bases, with 6 bases separating them. The germline CDR1 and CDR2 sequences are DFQATT and SNEGSKA (reference sequence). The CDR3 spells CSAYKETQYF. The CDR3, as DNA: TGCAGTGCTTACAAGGAGACCCAGTACTTC.

V is TRBV10-3 and J is TRBJ1-2; 7 bases match TRBD1. Germline lookup yields CDR1 ENHRY and CDR2 SYGVKD. The CDR3 covers 13 residues. Trimming took 6 bases from V and 7 from J; bases not matched to a gene: 8. In DNA, the CDR3 is TGTGCCATCAGACCCGACAGGGACTCTGGCTACACCTTC. Translated, it gives CAIRPDRDSGYTF.

This clonotype was observed many times. V is TRBV12-3 or TRBV12-4 and J is TRBJ2-6; no clear D. There are 11 residues in the CDR3. V dropped 5 bases and J dropped 9 bases, with 5 bases sitting between them. In DNA form, the CDR3 reads TGTGCCAGCAGTCTTTACAACGTCCTGACTTTC. As protein: CASSLYNVLTF.

This chain joins TRBV7-8 and TRBJ1-2; tentative D call: TRBD1 (6 bases). Germline CDR1 and CDR2: SGHVS and FQNEAQ. The CDR3 is 16 residues long. Trimming took 7 bases from V and 4 from J, leaving 22 bases between them. The CDR3 is CASNYSNFGQSYGYTF. The CDR3 nucleotides read TGTGCCAGCAATTACTCGAATTTCGGACAGAGCTATGGCTACACCTTC.

This chain joins TRBV13 and TRBJ2-7, with unresolved D. Per the germline V gene, CDR1 is PRHDT and CDR2 is FYEKMQ (reference sequence). With 7 bases removed from V and 1 base from J, the gap between germline ends came to 14 bases. The CDR3 consists of 14 residues. CDR3 residues: CASTLSPNSYEQYF. In nucleotides, the CDR3 is TGTGCCAGCACCCTAAGTCCCAATTCCTACGAGCAGTACTTC.

This clonotype was picked up many times. The chain is built from TRBV7-3 and TRBJ1-2; TRBD1 matches 9 bases. This CDR3 has 13 residues. Germline values: CDR1 SGHTA, CDR2 FQGTGA. The V and J ends lost 5 bases and 3 bases, in that order; junction bases with no gene match: 1. The CDR3 DNA reads TGTGCCAGCAGCAGACAGGGGGACTATGGCTACACCTTC. Encoded protein: CASSRQGDYGYTF.

This clonotype was counted a few times. The chain couples TRBV4-3 to TRBJ1-6; unclear D gene. Germline V lookup: CDR1 LGHNA, CDR2 YSLEER. The CDR3 has 14 residues. V was clipped by 2 bases and J by 14 bases, with 16 bases between them. In DNA form, the CDR3 reads TGCGCCAGCAGCCAATTATTGGCCGTTGGGGCCCTCCACTTT. Translating it yields CASSQLLAVGALHF.

This clonotype turned up a few times. The chain has TRBV20-1 and TRBJ1-4, with D unresolved. The germline V gene has CDR1 DFQATT and CDR2 SNEGSKA (reference sequence). The CDR3 loop spans 15 amino acids. V was pared by 1 base and J by 7 bases, with 16 bases between. CDR3 DNA: TGCAGTGCTAGAGGAGGATACATAAGGACTGAAAAACTGTTTTTT. Protein product: CSARGGYIRTEKLFF.

In this sample, this clonotype turned up many times. The genes are TRBV7-9 and TRBJ1-4; 7 positions agree with TRBD1. The germline V gene has CDR1 SEHNR and CDR2 FQNEAQ (reference sequence). The CDR3 sequence is 14 residues long. V lost 6 bases and J lost 11; bases outside the gene matches: 12. In DNA, the CDR3 is TGTGCCAGCAGTTTCGGTTACGACAGGGTTAAACTGTTTTTT. Amino acid sequence: CASSFGYDRVKLFF.

This clonotype occurred once. The J gene is TRBJ2-7, the V gene TRBV15, with a tentative D call TRBD2 (6 bases). Germline V gene sequence: CDR1 LNHNV, CDR2 YYDKDF (reference sequence). V shed 1 base and J shed 7 bases, with 17 bases lying between them. The CDR3 consists of 15 residues. CDR3 sequence reads: CATSRVNAGRNEQYF. Written as DNA, the CDR3 is TGTGCCACCAGCAGAGTAAATGCGGGGAGGAATGAGCAGTACTTC.

This rearrangement joins TRBV30 to TRBJ1-5, with D tentatively TRBD1 (5 bases). The germline CDR1 and CDR2 sequences are GTSNPN and SVGIG (reference sequence). CDR3 length: 13 amino acids. Trimming pared 5 bases from V and 6 bases from J, leaving 14 bases between. The CDR3 nucleotides read TGTGCCTGGTGCGGGGGTCCGGGTCAGCCCCAGCATTTT. It specifies CAWCGGPGQPQHF. Drawing the rest from reference TRBV30 and TRBJ1-5, the complete variable domain is SQTIHQWPATLVQPVGSPLSLECTVEGTSNPNLYWYRQAAGRGLQLLFYSVGIGQISSEVPQNLSASRPQDRQFILSSKKLLLSDSGFYLCAWCGGPGQPQHFGDGTRLSIL.

This clonotype was counted once. This clone may be a read error of a much larger clone one base away. The chain couples TRBV7-2 to TRBJ1-5; 8 nucleotides align to TRBD1. Trimming at V came to 1 base and at J to 4 bases, leaving 6 bases not matched to a gene. Germline CDR1 is SGHTA and CDR2 is FQGNSA. The CDR3 has 16 amino acids. CDR3 residues: CASSLGTGRVNQPQHF. The CDR3 DNA reads TGTGCCAGCAGCTTAGGGACAGGGCGAGTTAATCAGCCCCAGCATTTT.

This clonotype was seen repeatedly, ten times or more. This chain uses TRBV25-1 with TRBJ1-2, with D unresolved. Germline V gene lookup returns CDR1 MGHDK and CDR2 SYGVNS. The CDR3 spans 13 residues. The ends were cut back, 3 bases at V and 0 bases at J, with 5 bases in the middle. The CDR3 here is CASSDGTNYGYTF. The CDR3 DNA is TGTGCCAGCAGTGACGGCACTAACTATGGCTACACCTTC.

This clonotype was detected only a few times. This sequence joins TRBV4-1 and TRBJ1-2; D remains unclear. The V end lost 1 base, the J end lost 1 base, and 10 bases lay between the germline ends. This CDR3 contains 15 residues. Looked up from germline, CDR1 is MGHRA and CDR2 is YSYEKL. The CDR3 sequence: CASSQAPADNYGYTF. As DNA, the CDR3 is TGCGCCAGCAGCCAAGCCCCGGCGGATAACTATGGCTACACCTTC.

J is TRBJ2-2 and V is TRBV7-6, with 15 nucleotides matching TRBD2. V trimming: 3 bases; J trimming: 4 bases; junction bases outside the gene matches: 6. The CDR3 loop spans 18 amino acids. CDR1 and CDR2 (germline): SGHVS, FNYEAQ. CDR3 loop: CASSFGLAGGPSTGELFF. Written as DNA, the CDR3 is TGTGCCAGCAGCTTCGGACTAGCGGGGGGGCCGAGCACCGGGGAGCTGTTTTTT.

Many counts were recorded for this clonotype. This chain uses TRBV12-3 or TRBV12-4 with TRBJ2-5; 7 positions match TRBD1. J gave up 2 bases and V 4 bases, and 7 bases lay outside the gene matches. CDR3 size: 15 residues. The CDR3 loop is CASSSSPGQQETQYF. Here the CDR3 DNA reads TGTGCCAGCAGTTCAAGCCCGGGACAGCAAGAGACCCAGTACTTC.

Many counts were recorded for this clonotype. The junction departs from germline at one end; a sequencing error may be responsible. This chain links TRBV7-7 with TRBJ2-7; 10 positions agree with TRBD1. CDR1 SSHAT and CDR2 FNYEAQ come from the germline V gene (reference sequence). CDR3 length: 15 residues. The CDR3 spells CASSLGTGASYEQYF. The CDR3 DNA follows: TGTGCTAGCAGCTTGGGGACAGGGGCTTCCTACGAGCAGTACTTC.

J is TRBJ1-5 and V is TRBV2; D is undetermined. V dropped 6 bases and J dropped 2 bases, with 20 bases sitting between them. Germline V gives CDR1 SNHLY, CDR2 FYNNEI. The CDR3 spans 17 residues. CDR3: CASRHAGFRDGNQPQHF. The DNA of the CDR3 is TGTGCCAGCAGGCACGCGGGATTTCGGGATGGCAATCAGCCCCAGCATTTT.

The V gene is TRBV19, the J gene TRBJ1-4, with D unclear. This CDR3 is 14 amino acids long. Germline V CDR1 and CDR2: LNHDA, SQIVND (reference sequence). V was shortened by 4 bases and J by 11 bases, with 17 bases between the two germline ends. CDR3 sequence: CASSNRRTAGKLFF. The CDR3 DNA follows: TGTGCCAGTAGTAATCGGAGAACAGCTGGGAAACTGTTTTTT. The variable domain in full, completed from reference TRBV19 and TRBJ1-4, reads DGGITQSPKYLFRKEGQNVTLSCEQNLNHDAMYWYRQDPGQGLRLIYYSQIVNDFQKGDIAEGYSVSREKKESFPLTVTSAQKNPTAFYLCASSNRRTAGKLFFGSGTQLSVL.

This rearrangement joins TRBV20-1 to TRBJ2-7; D perhaps matches TRBD1 (5 bases). This CDR3 is built from 14 residues. Trimming removed 0 bases at V and 4 bases at J, with 13 bases between. Germline CDR1 is DFQATT and CDR2 is SNEGSKA (reference sequence). CDR3 loop: CSARDVATEYEQYF. CDR3 in DNA: TGCAGTGCTAGAGATGTTGCGACAGAGTACGAGCAGTACTTC.

There are a few counts of this clonotype. The J gene is TRBJ2-5, the V gene TRBV19, with 12 bases that match TRBD2. The CDR3 has 18 amino acids. After removal of 3 bases from V and 4 bases from J, the junction contained 12 bases not matched to a gene. The V gene's germline CDR1 is LNHDA and CDR2 SQIVND (reference sequence). The CDR3 loop reads CASSIDPTSGRVGETQYF. CDR3 nucleotide sequence: TGTGCCAGTAGTATCGACCCGACTAGCGGGAGAGTTGGAGAGACCCAGTACTTC.